This T cell receptor beta chain was identified during a study of cytomegalovirus exposure and HLA in healthy donors. Study observations and caveats: The study carried out a later analysis of TCR beta sequences. It associated 16,951 of them with specific HLA alleles at a false discovery rate of 0.05. The study had only CMV serostatus as immune exposure information.

Amplification used 60 Vbeta primers and 13 Jbeta primers. TCRdb's copy holds only in-frame clones and misses some; the assay was immunoSEQ multiplex PCR. The sample includes 200,000 or so clones, 70% to 80% seen only once; the top ten take 3% to 4%. Points on this clone: Its cognate antigen is unknown.

Looked up from germline, CDR1 is KGHSH and CDR2 is LQKENI. The CDR3 extends over 15 amino acids. J lost 0 bases, V lost 3 bases, and 1 base had no gene match. The chain uses TRBV18 and TRBJ2-7, with 11 bases matching TRBD2. Specimen: PBMCs. The sequence was collected from a male donor in good health and CMV-seronegative. Here the CDR3 reads CASSPGLAVSYEQYF. For the CDR3, the DNA is TGTGCCAGCTCACCGGGACTAGCGGTCTCCTACGAGCAGTACTTC.